These 27 T cell receptor beta chains were all obtained from the same sample, sequenced in a study of T cell responses to AZD1222 COVID-19 vaccine. Measured with immunoSEQ multiplex PCR; TCRdb has only the in-frame clones, and not every one. In the table there are over 120,000 clones, 85% to 90% of which are singletons. The sequencing here drew on peripheral blood, taken 28 days after the second AZD1222 dose. These TCRs come from an adult who received the AZD1222 COVID-19 vaccine.

The chain has TRBV10-2 and TRBJ1-6; D is unresolved. Per germline, CDR1 WSHSY and CDR2 SAAADI. The CDR3 spans 14 residues. V shed 8 bases and J shed 0 bases, with 8 bases lying between them. The CDR3 nucleotides read TGCGCCAGCTCGACATCCTCCTATAATTCACCCCTCCACTTT. Its protein is CASSTSSYNSPLHF.

This chain connects TRBV2 to TRBJ1-1, with D maybe TRBD1 (6 bases). The CDR3 is 14 residues long. V was trimmed by 6 bases and J by 6 bases, leaving 17 bases between them. Looked up from germline, CDR1 is SNHLY and CDR2 is FYNNEI. CDR3 region: CASSQRPGVSEAFF. In DNA form, the CDR3 reads TGTGCCAGCAGCCAGCGCCCAGGGGTCTCTGAAGCTTTCTTT.

The chain has TRBV28 and TRBJ1-4; no firm D call. This CDR3 spans 13 amino acids. V gave up 10 bases and J gave up 1 base, with 10 bases separating them. CDR1 is MDHEN and CDR2 is SYDVKM in the germline V gene. CDR3 protein: CATWGVTNEKLFF. CDR3 nucleotides: TGTGCCACCTGGGGAGTAACTAATGAAAAACTGTTTTTT.

This rearrangement joins TRBV27 to TRBJ2-5; TRBD2 matches 12 bases. The junction had 3 bases not matched to a gene; V was cut back by 8 bases and J by 5 bases. The CDR3 runs 13 residues. Germline CDR1 and CDR2: MNHEY and SMNVEV (reference sequence). Here the CDR3 DNA reads TGTGCCAGCCGACTAGCGGGAGACGAGACCCAGTACTTC. Residues: CASRLAGDETQYF.

The CDR3 DNA is TGTGCCAGCTACCAGAGCGGGTTCTTTGATGGCTACACCTTC. This gives the protein CASYQSGFFDGYTF. The chain recombines TRBV5-8 with TRBJ1-2; D gene uncertain. V shed 7 bases and J shed 6 bases, with 19 bases lying between them. This CDR3 region has 14 residues. Germline values: CDR1 SGHTS, CDR2 YDEGEE.

The chain joins TRBV18 to TRBJ2-1, with D tentatively TRBD1 (5 bases). V shed 6 bases and J shed 10 bases, with 13 bases lying between them. CDR1 is KGHSH and CDR2 is LQKENI in the germline V gene. CDR3 length equals 12 residues. CDR3 sequence reads: CASSTGQGEQFF. DNA for the CDR3: TGTGCCAGCTCTACTGGCCAGGGCGAGCAGTTCTTC.

This sequence joins TRBV7-2 and TRBJ2-3; D not resolved. Germline assignment: CDR1 SGHTA and CDR2 FQGNSA. The CDR3 is 11 amino acids. V lost 5 bases, J lost 3 bases, and 3 bases lay in between. CDR3 protein: CASSVTDTQYF. Written as DNA, the CDR3 is TGTGCCAGCAGCGTAACAGATACGCAGTATTTT.

Regarding this clone: Germline and junction disagree at one end, which may indicate a read error. The chain uses TRBV11-3 and TRBJ1-5; D unresolved. This CDR3 spans 14 amino acids. Germline lookup yields CDR1 SGHNT and CDR2 YENEEA. The CDR3 DNA is TGTGCCAGTAGCTTCCCAAATAGCAATCAGCCCCAGCATTTT. Translation: CASSFPNSNQPQHF.

The V gene is TRBV12-3 or TRBV12-4, the J gene TRBJ1-1; D unclear. V was shortened by 5 bases and J by 11 bases, with 12 bases between the two germline ends. The CDR3 is 11 residues long. CDR3 residues: CASSSRKRAFF. The CDR3 DNA reads TGTGCCAGCAGTAGCAGAAAAAGGGCTTTCTTT.

This clone has only one observation. The rearrangement joins TRBV11-2 to TRBJ2-1; TRBD2 aligns across 7 bases. The germline V gene has CDR1 SGHAT and CDR2 FQNNGV. The CDR3 is 14 residues long. V shed 4 bases, J shed 8 bases, and the junction held 8 bases outside the gene matches. The CDR3 DNA follows: TGTGCCAGCAGCTCTTGGACTAGTCGGGATGAGCAGTTCTTC. It translates to CASSSWTSRDEQFF.

The chain couples TRBV4-1 to TRBJ2-7; 13 bases are shared with TRBD2. Unmatched junction bases numbered 3, after V lost 0 bases and J lost 7 bases. Germline V lookup: CDR1 MGHRA, CDR2 YSYEKL. There are 15 residues in the CDR3. The CDR3 region has the DNA TGCGCCAGCAGCCAAGAACTAGCGGGAGGGAGGGAGCAGTACTTC. This sequence encodes CASSQELAGGREQYF.

Points on this clone: A junction boundary mismatches the germline segment, possibly from a read error. This chain connects TRBV5-4 to TRBJ2-2; TRBD2 aligns across 11 bases. There are 16 residues in the CDR3. CDR1 is SGHNT and CDR2 is YYREEE in the germline V gene (reference sequence). CDR3 in amino acids: CASSSQTSGTTRELFF. Written as DNA, the CDR3 is TGTGCCAGCAGCTCCCAGACTAGCGGGACCACCCGGGAGCTGTTTTTT. Together with reference TRBV5-4 and TRBJ2-2, the CDR3 gives the full variable domain: ETGVTQSPTHLIKTRGQQVTLRCSSQSGHNTVSWYQQALGQGPQFIFQYYREEENGRGNFPPRFSGLQFPNYSSELNVNALELDDSALYLCASSSQTSGTTRELFFGEGSRLTVL.

This rearrangement joins TRBV6-1 to TRBJ1-3; D gene ambiguous. CDR1 is MNHNS and CDR2 is SASEGT in the germline V gene. V was shortened by 4 bases and J by 0 bases, with 13 bases between the two germline ends. The CDR3 consists of 16 residues. The CDR3, as DNA: TGTGCCAGCAGTGTCGTCGGAGCGCACTCTGGAAACACCATATATTTT. This translates into CASSVVGAHSGNTIYF.

This sequence joins TRBV18 and TRBJ2-5; TRBD2 matches 9 bases. The CDR3 has 14 residues. The germline CDR1 and CDR2 sequences are KGHSH and LQKENI. J gave up 5 bases and V 2 bases, and 3 bases lay outside the gene matches. The CDR3 loop reads CASSPLAGEETQYF. The CDR3 DNA reads as TGTGCCAGCTCACCATTAGCGGGAGAGGAGACCCAGTACTTC.

The chain combines TRBV27 with TRBJ1-1; D is unresolved. This CDR3 spans 13 amino acids. The germline gives CDR1 MNHEY, CDR2 SMNVEV (reference sequence). Trimming shortened V by 1 base and J by 4 bases, and 7 bases separated the two germline ends. CDR3 sequence reads: CASSLFRGTEAFF. In DNA form, the CDR3 reads TGTGCCAGCAGTTTATTCCGGGGCACTGAAGCTTTCTTT.

Concerning this clone: Other DNA sequences in this sample translate to the same CDR3. This chain uses TRBV29-1 with TRBJ2-2, with D maybe TRBD1 (6 bases). The CDR3 covers 12 residues. Trimming took off 4 bases at V and 5 bases at J, with 8 bases between the two ends. Germline V lookup: CDR1 SQVTM, CDR2 ANQGSEA. CDR3 coding DNA: TGCAGCGTTGCACAGGGAACCGGGGAGCTGTTTTTT. Translated: CSVAQGTGELFF.

The V and J genes are TRBV21-1 and TRBJ2-1; the table calls TRBD2, which could not be checked here. TRBV21-1 is an annotated pseudogene. This CDR3 comprises 19 residues. The chain's CDR3 is CASSKEVSGRAASYNEQFF. As DNA, the CDR3 is TGTGCCAGCAGCAAAGAGGTTAGCGGGAGGGCGGCCTCCTACAATGAGCAGTTCTTC.

The rearrangement joins TRBV18 to TRBJ2-1; TRBD2 matches at 13 bases. Germline lookup yields CDR1 KGHSH and CDR2 LQKENI. Trimming cost V 6 bases and J 10 bases; bases outside gene matches: 9. The CDR3 sequence is 15 residues long. In DNA, the CDR3 is TGTGCCAGCTCCGGTGAGGGACTAGCGGGAATCGAGCAGTTCTTC. Its translation is CASSGEGLAGIEQFF.

Turning to this clone: The sample contains more than one DNA sequence encoding this CDR3. The chain combines TRBV7-8 with TRBJ2-1; 10 bases agree with TRBD2. J was trimmed by 4 bases and V by 2 bases; bases with no gene match: 2. There are 15 residues in the CDR3. Germline V CDR1 and CDR2: SGHVS, FQNEAQ. CDR3 amino acids: CASSLRTSGYNEQFF. In DNA form, the CDR3 reads TGTGCCAGCAGCTTACGGACTAGCGGATACAATGAGCAGTTCTTC.

The V and J genes are TRBV5-1 and TRBJ1-2; no clear D gene. Trimming cost V 6 bases and J 4 bases, with 13 bases left between them. This CDR3 comprises 13 residues. Per germline, CDR1 SGHRS and CDR2 YFSETQ. Here the CDR3 reads CASIPEGVYGYTF. As DNA, the CDR3 is TGCGCCAGCATCCCCGAAGGAGTCTATGGCTACACCTTC.

The chain uses TRBV7-2 and TRBJ2-5; TRBD2 aligns across 8 bases. With V trimmed by 2 bases and J by 2 bases, 1 base remained unmatched. Germline-derived CDR1 and CDR2 are SGHTA and FQGNSA. The CDR3 contains 14 residues. The CDR3: CASSLSGGQETQYF. CDR3 sequence (DNA): TGTGCCAGCAGCTTATCGGGGGGGCAAGAGACCCAGTACTTC.

The chain recombines TRBV18 with TRBJ1-3; D not resolved. The germline V and J ends were trimmed by 3 bases and 3 bases, with 9 bases remaining between them. The CDR3 spans 14 residues. Germline V gene lookup returns CDR1 KGHSH and CDR2 LQKENI. The CDR3 DNA sequence: TGTGCCAGCTCACCTACGGGGTTTGGAAACACCATATATTTT. It translates to CASSPTGFGNTIYF.

The V and J genes are TRBV4-2 and TRBJ1-5; D gene uncertain. The V end lost 0 bases, the J end lost 0 bases, and 18 bases lay between the germline ends. Germline V gene lookup returns CDR1 LGHNA and CDR2 YNFKEQ. This CDR3 is built from 19 residues. Here the CDR3 reads CASSQDGGRSVYSNQPQHF. The CDR3, as DNA: TGTGCCAGCAGCCAAGACGGTGGCAGGTCCGTCTATAGCAATCAGCCCCAGCATTTT.

This rearrangement joins TRBV28 to TRBJ2-7, with D possibly TRBD2 on 5 matching bases. V lost 3 bases, J lost 7 bases, and 13 bases lay in between. The germline V gene has CDR1 MDHEN and CDR2 SYDVKM. This CDR3 region has 13 residues. The CDR3 reads CASSLKAPGEQYF. The CDR3 bases are TGTGCCAGCAGTTTGAAGGCCCCGGGAGAGCAGTACTTC.

The chain carries TRBV3-1 (or the pseudogene TRBV3-2) and TRBJ1-5; a possible D gene is TRBD1 (5 bases). CDR3 length: 17 amino acids. Germline V CDR1 and CDR2: LGHDT, YNNKEL (reference sequence). V was shortened by 1 base and J by 5 bases, with 18 bases between the two germline ends. Written as DNA, the CDR3 is TGTGCCAGCAGCCAAGGAGGTATCGCAGGGTCACATCAGCCCCAGCATTTT. Translating gives CASSQGGIAGSHQPQHF.

This clone occurred once. The gene calls are TRBV2 and TRBJ2-5, with TRBD1 matching over 9 bases. The CDR3 is 13 residues long. J gave up 5 bases and V 6 bases, and 4 bases lay outside the gene matches. Germline CDR1 and CDR2: SNHLY and FYNNEI. CDR3 amino acids: CASSHGQGETQYF. For the CDR3, the DNA is TGTGCCAGCAGCCATGGACAGGGGGAGACCCAGTACTTC.

The chain is built from TRBV28 and TRBJ1-1; possibly TRBD1 for D (5 bases). Germline CDR1 reads MDHEN; CDR2 reads SYDVKM. V was shortened by 2 bases and J by 0 bases, with 10 bases between the two germline ends. The CDR3 has 15 residues. CDR3 protein: CASSLPGSLNTEAFF. In nucleotides, the CDR3 is TGTGCCAGCAGTTTACCAGGGTCCCTGAACACTGAAGCTTTCTTT.